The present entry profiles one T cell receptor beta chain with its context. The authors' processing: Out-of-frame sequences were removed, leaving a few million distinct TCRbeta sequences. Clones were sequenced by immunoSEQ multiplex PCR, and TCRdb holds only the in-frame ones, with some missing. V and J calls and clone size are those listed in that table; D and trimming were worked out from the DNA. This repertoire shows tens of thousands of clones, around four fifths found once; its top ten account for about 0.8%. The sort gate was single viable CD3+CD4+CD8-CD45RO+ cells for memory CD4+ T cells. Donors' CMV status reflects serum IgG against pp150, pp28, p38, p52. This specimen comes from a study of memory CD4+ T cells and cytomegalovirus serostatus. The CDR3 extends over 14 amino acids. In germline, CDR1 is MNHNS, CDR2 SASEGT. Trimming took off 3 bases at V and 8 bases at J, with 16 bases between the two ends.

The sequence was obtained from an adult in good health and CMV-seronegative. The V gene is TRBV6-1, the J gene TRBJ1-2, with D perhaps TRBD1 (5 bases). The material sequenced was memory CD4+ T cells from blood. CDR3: CASSEGVGPRGYTF. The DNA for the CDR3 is TGTGCCAGCAGTGAGGGCGTGGGGCCTCGGGGCTACACCTTC.